Shown below are 15 T cell receptor beta chains from a single sample sequenced in a study of cytomegalovirus exposure and HLA in healthy donors. With 60 Vbeta and 13 Jbeta primers, the PCR was carried out. Clones were read by immunoSEQ multiplex PCR, and TCRdb kept only the in-frame ones, dropping some. The data contain fewer than 250,000 clones, about 76% of them singletons. The sequencing sample was made of PBMCs. These receptors were taken from a woman in her forties or fifties in good health and CMV-seronegative.

The CDR3 is CASSLMGAPNTEAFF. The CDR3 region has the DNA TGTGCCAGCAGTTTAATGGGGGCCCCGAACACTGAAGCTTTCTTT. This chain connects TRBV28 to TRBJ1-1, with D maybe TRBD1 (6 bases). Looked up from germline, CDR1 is MDHEN and CDR2 is SYDVKM. CDR3 size: 15 residues. V was cut by 2 bases and J by 1 base, with 11 bases left in between.

The chain couples TRBV9 to TRBJ2-3; 7 bases line up with TRBD2. The ends lost 4 bases at V and 1 base at J; junction bases unmatched: 6. Germline V gene lookup returns CDR1 SGDLS and CDR2 YYNGEE. This CDR3 region has 15 residues. For the CDR3, the DNA is TGTGCCAGCAGCCTACGCGGGAGTCGCACAGATACGCAGTATTTT. Protein product: CASSLRGSRTDTQYF.

The chain carries TRBV5-4 and TRBJ2-7; 11 nucleotides line up with TRBD1. CDR1 is SGHNT, CDR2 YYREEE, per germline (reference sequence). J gave up 11 bases and V 3 bases, and 7 bases lay outside the gene matches. The CDR3 sequence is 13 residues long. The CDR3: CASSSGQGAREYF. CDR3 sequence (DNA): TGTGCCAGCAGCTCTGGACAGGGGGCGAGGGAGTACTTC.

The V and J genes are TRBV5-4 and TRBJ2-1; TRBD2 matches 7 bases. The trim removed 4 bases at V and 7 bases at J, leaving 11 bases unmatched. The CDR3 extends over 15 amino acids. Germline CDR1 SGHNT, CDR2 YYREEE (reference sequence). The CDR3, as DNA: TGTGCCAGCAGCCCCCCGGGACTAACCTCGAATGAGCAGTTCTTC. Its translation is CASSPPGLTSNEQFF.

Written as DNA, the CDR3 is TGTGCCAGCAGCTTAGTAGGGACAGTTCTTACGTTCCAGCCCCAGCATTTT. This translates into CASSLVGTVLTFQPQHF. This chain connects TRBV7-2 to TRBJ1-5; 7 nucleotides agree with TRBD1. In germline, CDR1 is SGHTA, CDR2 FQGNSA. CDR3 length equals 17 residues. V was pared by 1 base and J by 7 bases, with 13 bases of the junction left unmatched.

The V and J genes are TRBV11-2 and TRBJ2-5, with 8 bases aligning to TRBD2. The J call is doubtful: the DNA matches TRBJ2-7 better. The CDR3 totals 15 residues. Germline CDR1 and CDR2: SGHAT and FQNNGV. The CDR3 region has the DNA TGTGCCAGCAGCTTAAAAACTAGCGGTCCCTACGAGCAGTACTTC. Translating it yields CASSLKTSGPYEQYF.

The chain is built from TRBV5-4 and TRBJ2-2, with TRBD2 matching 10 bases. Losses at the gene ends were 0 bases for V and 6 bases for J; bases not matched to a gene: 2. The CDR3 covers 15 residues. CDR1 and CDR2 from the germline V gene are SGHNT and YYREEE (reference sequence). The CDR3 protein is CASSLASGGSGELFF. DNA of the CDR3: TGTGCCAGCAGCTTGGCTAGCGGGGGCTCCGGGGAGCTGTTTTTT.

This clone appeared once. In DNA, the CDR3 is TGTGCCAGCAGCGCTTGGGACAGGGGATATGGCTACACCTTC. Amino acid sequence: CASSAWDRGYGYTF. The V and J genes are TRBV2 and TRBJ1-2, with 10 bases matching TRBD1. Germline lookup yields CDR1 SNHLY and CDR2 FYNNEI. The CDR3 totals 14 residues. Losses at the gene ends were 6 bases for V and 5 bases for J; bases not matched to a gene: 6.

The chain joins TRBV2 to TRBJ2-1; the match to TRBD1 covers 7 bases. V shed 7 bases, J shed 8 bases, and the junction held 5 bases outside the gene matches. CDR3 length equals 12 residues. Germline CDR1 is SNHLY and CDR2 is FYNNEI. This CDR3 is CASTQTGDEQFF. The CDR3 nucleotides are TGTGCCAGCACCCAAACAGGGGATGAGCAGTTCTTC.

The chain recombines TRBV10-3 with TRBJ1-2; the D gene is possibly TRBD1 (5 bases). Per the germline V gene, CDR1 is ENHRY and CDR2 is SYGVKD. V was cut by 2 bases and J by 4 bases, with 11 bases left in between. The CDR3 is 14 amino acids. CDR3 in DNA: TGTGCCATCAGTGAGGACAGTCCCGGCTATGGCTACACCTTC. This gives the protein CAISEDSPGYGYTF.

The CDR3, as DNA: TGTGCCAGCAGTGAAGCTATTAGCAATCAGCCCCAGCATTTT. The encoded protein is CASSEAISNQPQHF. V usage is TRBV2 and J usage is TRBJ1-5; unclear D gene. The V gene's germline CDR1 is SNHLY and CDR2 FYNNEI. The CDR3 loop spans 14 amino acids. V shed 0 bases and J shed 0 bases, with 3 bases lying between them.

The chain joins TRBV12-5 to TRBJ1-2; D perhaps matches TRBD1 (5 bases). Germline CDR1 and CDR2: LGHNT and FRNRAP. With 5 bases removed from V and 7 bases from J, the gap between germline ends came to 14 bases. The CDR3 length is 13 residues. The CDR3 here is CASGHHGGAGYTF. The CDR3, as DNA: TGTGCTAGTGGTCACCACGGGGGTGCTGGCTACACCTTC.

This chain links TRBV4-1 with TRBJ1-2; 7 bases are a match to TRBD1. CDR3 length: 15 amino acids. Germline V CDR1 and CDR2: MGHRA, YSYEKL. J gave up 4 bases and V 0 bases, and 5 bases lay outside the gene matches. As DNA, the CDR3 is TGCGCCAGCAGCCAAGAGACGACAGGGAGCTATGGCTACACCTTC. Amino acids: CASSQETTGSYGYTF.

The genes are TRBV19 and TRBJ1-4, with D tentatively TRBD1 (5 bases). Germline assignment: CDR1 LNHDA and CDR2 SQIVND (reference sequence). Between the trimmed V and J ends, which lost 9 bases and 5 bases, there was a span of 19 bases. The CDR3 totals 15 residues. As DNA, the CDR3 is TGTGCCAGAATGATGTTAGGGGATCCAAATGAAAAACTGTTTTTT. This gives the protein CARMMLGDPNEKLFF.

This clone was counted only a few times. The chain's CDR3 is CASSESIEGGYEQYF. The CDR3 DNA reads TGTGCCAGCAGTGAAAGTATCGAGGGAGGATACGAGCAGTACTTC. The chain carries TRBV6-1 and TRBJ2-7; D might be TRBD2 (6 bases). The V end lost 2 bases, the J end lost 4 bases, and 15 bases lay between the germline ends. CDR3 length: 15 residues. The germline V gene has CDR1 MNHNS and CDR2 SASEGT.